Listed here are 16 T cell receptor beta chains from one sample, sequenced in a study of blood T cell repertoires in COVID-19. Clones were sequenced by immunoSEQ multiplex PCR, and TCRdb holds only the in-frame ones, with some missing. The data show fewer than 450,000 clones, 70% to 90% seen once. Sequencing used peripheral blood. These receptors originate from a woman aged 45 to 65 with COVID-19, enrolled during active disease.

This sequence joins TRBV9 and TRBJ2-7; 12 bases map to TRBD1. The CDR3 length is 15 residues. In germline, CDR1 is SGDLS, CDR2 YYNGEE. V lost 3 bases and J lost 5; bases outside the gene matches: 6. The CDR3 DNA is TGTGCCAGCAGCGGTTCCGGGACAGGGGGCCACGAGCAGTACTTC. Protein sequence: CASSGSGTGGHEQYF.

The rearrangement joins TRBV7-3 to TRBJ2-1, with 12 nucleotides matching TRBD2. The junction had 7 bases not matched to a gene; V was cut back by 4 bases and J by 9 bases. The CDR3 totals 15 residues. Germline lookup yields CDR1 SGHTA and CDR2 FQGTGA. CDR3 sequence: CASSSSGGAVVEQFF. As DNA, the CDR3 is TGTGCCAGCAGCTCTAGCGGGGGGGCCGTTGTTGAGCAGTTCTTC.

V and J are TRBV5-1 and TRBJ1-1; weak D call: TRBD1 (5 bases). Trimming shortened V by 0 bases and J by 8 bases, and 14 bases separated the two germline ends. CDR3 length: 14 amino acids. Germline CDR1 and CDR2: SGHRS and YFSETQ. CDR3 loop: CASSLGQTLGEAFF. The CDR3 DNA reads as TGCGCCAGCAGCTTGGGACAGACCTTAGGCGAAGCTTTCTTT. The whole variable domain, remainder taken from reference TRBV5-1 and TRBJ1-1, is KAGVTQTPRYLIKTRGQQVTLSCSPISGHRSVSWYQQTPGQGLQFLFEYFSETQRNKGNFPGRFSGRQFSNSRSEMNVSTLELGDSALYLCASSLGQTLGEAFFGQGTRLTVV.

The rearrangement links TRBV2 to TRBJ2-3, with 13 bases identical to TRBD2. Per germline, CDR1 SNHLY and CDR2 FYNNEI. This CDR3 spans 15 amino acids. With 5 bases clipped from V and 6 bases from J, the junction kept 5 bases outside the gene matches. The DNA for the CDR3 is TGTGCCAGCAGTCGCCTGACTAGCGGGGGGGATACGCAGTATTTT. It yields the protein CASSRLTSGGDTQYF.

This clone was detected once. CDR3 protein: CASSYTNPGDSPLHF. Here the CDR3 DNA reads TGTGCCAGCAGTTACACGAATCCAGGGGACTCACCCCTCCACTTT. J is TRBJ1-6 and V is TRBV6-5; D is perhaps TRBD1 (6 bases). Between the trimmed V and J ends, which lost 2 bases and 10 bases, there was a span of 15 bases. Germline loops: CDR1 MNHEY, CDR2 SVGAGI. CDR3 length: 15 amino acids.

The chain links TRBV4-2 to TRBJ1-2; 8 positions agree with TRBD1. The V segment lost 2 bases and the J segment 7 bases; nucleotides outside the gene matches: 12. This CDR3 contains 16 residues. The V gene's germline CDR1 is LGHNA and CDR2 YNFKEQ. In DNA form, the CDR3 reads TGTGCCAGCAGCCAACTCCCCGGACAGGGCGTTGGTGGCTACACCTTC. Translated, it gives CASSQLPGQGVGGYTF.

The chain combines TRBV10-3 with TRBJ2-1; 10 nucleotides agree with TRBD1. The CDR3 is made up of 20 amino acids. Germline-derived CDR1 and CDR2 are ENHRY and SYGVKD. V lost 6 bases to trimming and J lost 7 bases; unmatched junction nucleotides: 24. The DNA for the CDR3 is TGTGCCATCAGAATATTCCGGGACAGGGGAATGGGTTCGGGTATGAATGAGCAGTTCTTC. Translating gives CAIRIFRDRGMGSGMNEQFF.

The CDR3 is CSAGGEGTQYF. CDR3 DNA: TGCAGTGCAGGCGGGGAGGGGACCCAGTACTTC. V gene TRBV20-1 combines with J gene TRBJ2-5, with TRBD2 matching over 7 bases. V trimming: 6 bases; J trimming: 7 bases; junction bases outside the gene matches: 5. Germline V CDR1 and CDR2: DFQATT, SNEGSKA (reference sequence). The CDR3 is 11 residues long.

The chain uses TRBV28 and TRBJ2-7; a weak D match, TRBD2 (7 bases). Trimming left V 10 bases short and J 3 bases short, with 19 bases between. Germline values: CDR1 MDHEN, CDR2 SYDVKM. CDR3 size: 14 residues. The CDR3 coding sequence is TGTGCCACCGCGGGGGTCTGGGGGCTCTACGAGCAGTACTTC. Translation gives CATAGVWGLYEQYF.

The V call is TRBV7-8, the J call TRBJ2-5; tentative D call: TRBD1 (7 bases). The germline V gene encodes CDR1 SGHVS and CDR2 FQNEAQ. V lost 5 bases and J 9 bases, leaving 19 bases between the germline ends. CDR3 length: 14 amino acids. The CDR3 sequence: CASSLRTTTGSQYF. The DNA for the CDR3 is TGTGCCAGCAGCCTCCGGACTACGACAGGGTCCCAGTACTTC. The variable domain in full, with the rest retrieved from reference TRBV7-8 and TRBJ2-5, is GAGVSQSPRYKVAKRGQDVALRCDPISGHVSLFWYQQALGQGPEFLTYFQNEAQLDKSGLPSDRFFAERPEGSVSTLKIQRTQQEDSAVYLCASSLRTTTGSQYFGPGTRLLVL.

J is TRBJ2-7 and V is TRBV2, with 12 bases lining up with TRBD2. With 4 bases clipped from V and 6 bases from J, the junction kept 7 bases outside the gene matches. The CDR3 has 15 residues. Germline V CDR1 and CDR2: SNHLY, FYNNEI. CDR3 region: CASSGTLAGGPEQYF. For the CDR3, the DNA is TGTGCCAGCAGTGGAACTCTAGCGGGGGGGCCCGAGCAGTACTTC.

About this clone itself: The junction differs from germline at one of its ends, possibly a read error. The V and J genes are TRBV6-1 and TRBJ1-4, with a possible D match to TRBD1 (5 bases). CDR1 MNHNS and CDR2 SASEGT come from the germline V gene. This CDR3 is 11 amino acids long. The CDR3 loop is CASSETRTRVF. CDR3 nucleotides: TGTGCCAGCAGTGAAACCCGGACCAGGGTTTTT.

This chain links TRBV5-1 with TRBJ2-1; D is possibly TRBD1 (5 bases). From germline, CDR1 is SGHRS and CDR2 YFSETQ. CDR3 length: 13 residues. Trimming cost V 0 bases and J 13 bases, with 14 bases left between them. The DNA for the CDR3 is TGCGCCAGCAGCTTGGAATCCGGCCAGGGACAGTTCTTC. Translating gives CASSLESGQGQFF.

The genes are TRBV10-2 and TRBJ1-5; 8 bases map to TRBD1. V trimming: 6 bases; J trimming: 1 base; junction bases outside the gene matches: 2. The V gene's germline CDR1 is WSHSY and CDR2 SAAADI. This CDR3 contains 14 residues. CDR3 protein: CASRDRASNQPQHF. CDR3 sequence (DNA): TGCGCCAGCAGGGACAGGGCGAGCAATCAGCCCCAGCATTTT.

The J gene is TRBJ2-3, the V gene TRBV24-1; D possibly corresponds to TRBD1 (7 bases). CDR1 and CDR2 from the germline V gene are KGHDR and SFDVKD. The CDR3 sequence is 13 residues long. The V and J ends lost 4 bases and 7 bases respectively, with 11 bases between them. In nucleotides, the CDR3 is TGTGCCACCAGTGACCCAGGGGGGAATACGCAGTATTTT. Protein sequence: CATSDPGGNTQYF.

V is TRBV5-1 and J is TRBJ1-1; 8 positions agree with TRBD1. This CDR3 has 16 residues. CDR1 SGHRS and CDR2 YFSETQ come from the germline V gene. With V trimmed by 4 bases and J by 5 bases, 13 bases remained unmatched. This CDR3 is CASSIQGAQVGTEAFF. The CDR3, as DNA: TGCGCCAGCAGCATTCAGGGGGCGCAAGTGGGAACTGAAGCTTTCTTT.